What follows is one T cell receptor (beta chain) and its context. Its antigen is not known. This sample was included in a study of OX40 agonist ivuxolimab in advanced cancers. Across the study: Those enrolled were 70% to 85% male, with a mean age of 60 years and ages from 23 to 79. Three patients, one with hepatocellular carcinoma and two with cutaneous melanoma, achieved partial responses. Study-wide results and limits: Both CD4+ and CD8+ T cell populations in blood had undergone clonal expansion by week 6 at 0.1 to 3.0 mg/kg. Patients who responded partially at 0.1-3.0 mg/kg showed clonal expansion ranking among the lowest.

Assay used: immunoSEQ multiplex PCR; TCRdb lists only in-frame clones, some missing. In the table there are around 66,000 clones, 90% to 95% of which are singletons. The V segment lost 11 bases and the J segment 3 bases; nucleotides outside the gene matches: 5. Germline values: CDR1 LNHDA, CDR2 SQIVND (reference sequence). The CDR3 runs to 13 residues. The sequence derives from an adult with an advanced solid tumor such as melanoma, head and neck, liver or kidney cancer. The specimen comprised CD4+ or CD8+ T cells sorted from blood, sampled in a trial of the OX40 agonist ivuxolimab. The chain is built from TRBV19 and TRBJ2-1, with 9 bases lining up with TRBD1. The CDR3 nucleotides are TGTGCCGTTAAGGGACAGGGCTACAATGAGCAGTTCTTC. It specifies CAVKGQGYNEQFF.